This T cell receptor beta chain was found in a study of T-cell memory formation after mild COVID-19. Regarding the study as a whole: Proof of SARS-CoV-2 specificity was absent for the second-wave clones that crested on day 37.

A word on this clonotype: What it binds is unknown.

The CDR3 runs to 14 residues. Per the germline V gene, CDR1 is KGHSH and CDR2 is LQKENI. J lost 6 bases, V lost 6 bases, and 5 bases had no gene match. Employing constant-segment primers, 5'RACE generated TCR alpha and TCR beta cDNA libraries bearing sample barcodes and UMIs. From the 5' RACE reads, TCRdb called clonotypes with MiXCR, one entry per CDR3 protein. The sample lists around 320,000 distinct CDR3 sequences; roughly an eighth were seen once. Sequencing was performed on PBMCs or a T cell subset sorted from them (not recorded which). The chain carries TRBV18 and TRBJ2-4; the match to TRBD1 covers 10 bases. The clonotype comes from a man aged 18 to 29 who had mild COVID-19 (a few samples of this study predate the infection). Cell type and time point are not known. The CDR3 loop is CASSPDRGRNIQYF. Here the CDR3 DNA reads TGTGCCAGCTCGCCGGACAGGGGGAGAAACATTCAGTACTTC.